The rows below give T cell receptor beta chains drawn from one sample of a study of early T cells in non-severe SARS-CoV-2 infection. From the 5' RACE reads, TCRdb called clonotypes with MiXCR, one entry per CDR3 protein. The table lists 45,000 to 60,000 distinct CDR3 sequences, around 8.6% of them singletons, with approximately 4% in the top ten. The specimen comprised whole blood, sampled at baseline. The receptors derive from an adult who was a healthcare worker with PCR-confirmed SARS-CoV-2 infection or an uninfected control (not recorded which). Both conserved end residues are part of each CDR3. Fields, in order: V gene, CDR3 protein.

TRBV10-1 CASSDPRLAGETQYF
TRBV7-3 CASSLRSREKLFF
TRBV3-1 CASSQMDRGSYGYTF
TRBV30 CAWSRTQGGGYTF
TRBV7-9 CASSGLSGQVEAFF
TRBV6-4 CASSDTGVTGELFF
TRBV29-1 CSVGTNTEAFF
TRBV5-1 CASSSGGLAAYEQYF
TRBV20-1 CSARHYPGVSTDTQYF
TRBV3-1 CASSQGSGRYNEQFF
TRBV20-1 CSARPGQGVREQFF
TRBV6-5 CASVFSAGELFF
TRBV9 CASSVGGRSTDTQYF
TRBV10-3 CAIRGGNSPLHF
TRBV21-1 CAIPDCGQGIYEQYF
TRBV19 CASSDSTYSNQPQHF
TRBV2 CATQGTVAHRGYTF
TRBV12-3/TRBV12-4 CASSLRTPDSGNTIYF
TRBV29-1 CSVEDQGRFDEQFF
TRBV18 CASSPSGAGNQPQHF
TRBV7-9 CASSPPRLAGATDTQYF
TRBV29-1 CSADRAENTEAFF
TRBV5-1 CASSQGQYSGYTF
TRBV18 CASSPAGLGTDTQYF
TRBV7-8 CASSPSSRPGQGNTEAFF
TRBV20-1 CSASPLDLYTDTQYF
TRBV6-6 CASTKGGGSYEQYF
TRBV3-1 CASSPQTSGLGTETQYF
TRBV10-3 CAITPSGGKETQYF
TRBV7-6 CASSLAPSFATGELFF
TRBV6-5 CASSKTGGASNYGYTF
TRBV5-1 CASSLEHSYNEQFF
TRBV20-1 CSGVAAGGYEQYF
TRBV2 CASRSNREAEAFF
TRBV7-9 CAATKGPGTDTQYF
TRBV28 CASSPPGQARDTQYF
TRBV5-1 CASSFQPSSYEQYF
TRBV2 CASSEPLAGEETQYF
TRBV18 CASSPGPTPETQYF
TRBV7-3 CASSSGLAGGSEQFF
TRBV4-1 CASSHAGGSSNYGYTF
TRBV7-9 CASSLTGGDGYGYTF
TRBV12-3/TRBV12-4 CASTPREAKNIQYF
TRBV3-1 CASSQDGTTGQYF
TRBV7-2 CASSLASRVETQYF
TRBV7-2 CASSLDRVDRNEQFF
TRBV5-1 CASSSRQGHNEQFF
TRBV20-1 CSARGLDRGKQYF
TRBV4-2 CASSQVERGGPGELFF
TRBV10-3 CAAGTVQRYEQYF
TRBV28 CASSTRDWGYF
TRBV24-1 CATSDFRSGADTQYF
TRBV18 CASSPRENNSPLHF
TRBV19 CASSINQETQYF
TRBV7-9 CASTSTGREQYF
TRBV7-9 CASSPSPTYSYEQYF
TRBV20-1 CSANNPRGVSDEQYF
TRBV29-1 CSAFPGFTDTQYF
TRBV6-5 CASSYSRLAGVYEQFF